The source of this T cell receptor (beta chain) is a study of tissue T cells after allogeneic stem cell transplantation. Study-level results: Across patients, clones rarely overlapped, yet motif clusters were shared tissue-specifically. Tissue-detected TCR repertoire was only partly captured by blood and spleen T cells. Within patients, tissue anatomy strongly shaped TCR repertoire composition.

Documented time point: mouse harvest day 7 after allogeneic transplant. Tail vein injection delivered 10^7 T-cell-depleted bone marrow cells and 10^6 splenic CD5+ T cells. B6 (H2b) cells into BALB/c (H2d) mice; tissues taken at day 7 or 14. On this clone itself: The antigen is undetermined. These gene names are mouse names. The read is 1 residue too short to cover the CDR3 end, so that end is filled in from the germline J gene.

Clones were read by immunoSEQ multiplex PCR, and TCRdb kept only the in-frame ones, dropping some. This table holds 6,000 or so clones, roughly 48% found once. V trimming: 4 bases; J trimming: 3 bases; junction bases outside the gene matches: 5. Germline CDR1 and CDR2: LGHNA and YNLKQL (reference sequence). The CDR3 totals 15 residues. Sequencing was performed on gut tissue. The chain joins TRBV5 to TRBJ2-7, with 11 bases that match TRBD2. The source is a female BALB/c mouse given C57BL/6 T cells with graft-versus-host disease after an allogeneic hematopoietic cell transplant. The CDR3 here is CASSPGLGDLYEQYF. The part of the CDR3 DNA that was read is TGTGCCAGCAGCCCGGGACTGGGGGATCTCTATGAACAGTAC.